These 11 T cell receptor beta chains originate from one sample sequenced in a study of blood T cell repertoires in COVID-19. Here immunoSEQ multiplex PCR was the method, and the copy in TCRdb shows in-frame clones only, minus some. The data hold 120,000 to 150,000 clones, with roughly 80% observed a single time. The sequencing sample was made of peripheral blood. The receptors were gathered from a man aged 50 to 59 with active or convalescent COVID-19.

The rearrangement joins TRBV10-3 to TRBJ2-1, with 9 bases aligning to TRBD2. This CDR3 is built from 17 residues. Germline V gene lookup returns CDR1 ENHRY and CDR2 SYGVKD. The V gene end was trimmed by 4 bases and the J gene end by 7 bases; junction bases not matched to a gene: 14. The CDR3 spells CAISVTLAGGPKNEQFF. The CDR3 DNA reads TGTGCCATCAGTGTAACGTTGGCGGGAGGGCCGAAAAATGAGCAGTTCTTC.

The rearrangement joins TRBV10-2 to TRBJ2-7, with TRBD1 as a possible D gene (6 bases). The germline V and J ends were trimmed by 9 bases and 5 bases, with 8 bases remaining between them. The CDR3 totals 10 residues. Germline CDR1 is WSHSY and CDR2 is SAAADI. The CDR3 here is CASEGDEQYF. The CDR3 DNA reads as TGCGCCAGTGAGGGGGACGAGCAGTACTTC.

The chain employs TRBV30 and TRBJ2-6; 8 bases agree with TRBD1. Germline V gives CDR1 GTSNPN, CDR2 SVGIG (reference sequence). The CDR3 runs to 16 residues. V lost 3 bases and J lost 0; bases outside the gene matches: 4. The CDR3 coding sequence is TGTGCCTGGAGGCGACAGGGGAGCTCTGGGGCCAACGTCCTGACTTTC. Translated: CAWRRQGSSGANVLTF.

This clone was found once. The chain carries TRBV28 and TRBJ1-5; 12 nucleotides match TRBD1. Trimming took 3 bases from V and 6 from J; bases not matched to a gene: 6. The CDR3 is 16 amino acids. Germline CDR1 reads MDHEN; CDR2 reads SYDVKM. The CDR3 DNA reads as TGTGCCAGCAGTTTGGGGACAGGGGGCCTCCCTCAGCCCCAGCATTTT. This encodes CASSLGTGGLPQPQHF.

The CDR3: CASSSIDRGRGEQFF. The CDR3 nucleotides read TGTGCCAGCAGTTCCATTGACAGGGGGCGCGGTGAGCAGTTCTTC. The chain recombines TRBV6-5 with TRBJ2-1, with 10 bases identical to TRBD1. The CDR3 extends over 15 amino acids. The V segment lost 4 bases and the J segment 9 bases; nucleotides outside the gene matches: 9. The germline V gene encodes CDR1 MNHEY and CDR2 SVGAGI.

The chain has TRBV5-1 and TRBJ1-5, with TRBD1 matching 8 bases. Per germline, CDR1 SGHRS and CDR2 YFSETQ. The CDR3 runs to 14 residues. V shed 0 bases and J 8 bases; nucleotides not matched to a gene: 4. This chain's CDR3 is CASSLGQGNEPQHF. In DNA, the CDR3 is TGCGCCAGCAGCTTGGGACAGGGGAACGAGCCCCAGCATTTT.

The sample holds a few counts of this clone. V usage is TRBV23-1 and J usage is TRBJ2-5, with 10 bases matching TRBD1. TRBV23-1 is identified as an open reading frame with a role that is uncertain. Trimming took 6 bases from V and 5 from J; bases not matched to a gene: 6. This CDR3 has 14 residues. CDR3 sequence: CASRPGTGVETQYF. The CDR3 DNA sequence: TGCGCCAGCAGACCCGGGACAGGGGTCGAGACCCAGTACTTC.

This clone has just one count. The chain carries TRBV19 and TRBJ1-5; D may be TRBD1 (5 bases). V was clipped by 2 bases and J by 7 bases, with 12 bases between them. The germline V gene encodes CDR1 LNHDA and CDR2 SQIVND (reference sequence). The CDR3 is 14 residues long. Written as DNA, the CDR3 is TGTGCCAGTAGTATACAAGGGGCGGGACAGCCCCAGCATTTT. It encodes CASSIQGAGQPQHF. Variable domain in full (rest from reference TRBV19 and TRBJ1-5): DGGITQSPKYLFRKEGQNVTLSCEQNLNHDAMYWYRQDPGQGLRLIYYSQIVNDFQKGDIAEGYSVSREKKESFPLTVTSAQKNPTAFYLCASSIQGAGQPQHFGDGTRLSIL.

The chain has TRBV7-8 and TRBJ2-6; 7 bases are a match to TRBD2. From germline, CDR1 is SGHVS and CDR2 FQNEAQ. Unmatched junction bases numbered 4, after V lost 2 bases and J lost 0 bases. The CDR3 contains 17 residues. As DNA, the CDR3 is TGTGCCAGCAGCTTACGGGGACTAAACTCTGGGGCCAACGTCCTGACTTTC. As protein: CASSLRGLNSGANVLTF.

The rearrangement uses TRBV10-1 and TRBJ2-7; weak D call: TRBD2 (6 bases). The V gene's germline CDR1 is WNHNN and CDR2 SYGVQD (reference sequence). The germline V and J ends were trimmed by 2 bases and 5 bases, with 13 bases remaining between them. The length of the CDR3 is 14 residues. Written as DNA, the CDR3 is TGCGCCAGCAGTGAGGCGCGGGACGCTGACGAGCAGTACTTC. Amino acid sequence: CASSEARDADEQYF.

The J gene is TRBJ2-3, the V gene TRBV15; TRBD2 is a possible D gene (6 bases). The germline V and J ends were trimmed by 4 bases and 2 bases, with 16 bases remaining between them. Germline V gene data show CDR1 as LNHNV and CDR2 as YYDKDF (reference sequence). The CDR3 is made up of 16 amino acids. The CDR3 DNA sequence: TGTGCCACCAGCAAGGGTTCGGGACTTTACACAGATACGCAGTATTTT. Translated: CATSKGSGLYTDTQYF.